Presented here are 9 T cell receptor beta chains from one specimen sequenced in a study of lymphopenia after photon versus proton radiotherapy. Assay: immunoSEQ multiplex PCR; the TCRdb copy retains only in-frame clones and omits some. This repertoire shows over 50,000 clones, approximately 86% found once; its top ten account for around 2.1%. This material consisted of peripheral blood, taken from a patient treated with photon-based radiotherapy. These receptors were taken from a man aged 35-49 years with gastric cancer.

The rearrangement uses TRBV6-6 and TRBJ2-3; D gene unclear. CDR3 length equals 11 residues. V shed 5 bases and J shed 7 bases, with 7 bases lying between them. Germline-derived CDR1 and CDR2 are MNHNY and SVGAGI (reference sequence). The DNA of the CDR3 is TGTGCCAGCAGTCAAGGTCATACGCAGTATTTT. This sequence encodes CASSQGHTQYF.

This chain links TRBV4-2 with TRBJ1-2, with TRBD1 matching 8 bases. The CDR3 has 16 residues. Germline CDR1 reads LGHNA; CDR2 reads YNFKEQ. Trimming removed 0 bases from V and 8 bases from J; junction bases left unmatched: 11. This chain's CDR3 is CASSQDRGDRTWGYTF. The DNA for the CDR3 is TGTGCCAGCAGCCAAGACCGTGGGGACAGGACTTGGGGCTACACCTTC.

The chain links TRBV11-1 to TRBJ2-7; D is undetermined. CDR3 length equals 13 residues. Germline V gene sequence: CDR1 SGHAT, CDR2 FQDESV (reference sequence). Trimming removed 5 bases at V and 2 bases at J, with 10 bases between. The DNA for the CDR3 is TGTGCCAGCAGCCCCTACATCACCTACGAGCAGTACTTC. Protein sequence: CASSPYITYEQYF.

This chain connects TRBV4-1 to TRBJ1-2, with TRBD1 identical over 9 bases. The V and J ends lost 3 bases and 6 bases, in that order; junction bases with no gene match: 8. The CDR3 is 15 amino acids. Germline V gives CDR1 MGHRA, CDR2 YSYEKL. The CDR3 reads CASSHPGQGKNGYTF. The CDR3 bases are TGCGCCAGCAGCCACCCGGGACAGGGCAAGAATGGCTACACCTTC.

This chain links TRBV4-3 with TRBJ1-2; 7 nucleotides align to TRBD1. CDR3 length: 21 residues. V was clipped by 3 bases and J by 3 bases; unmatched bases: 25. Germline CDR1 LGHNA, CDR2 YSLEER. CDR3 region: CASSHGSGTGADTQPDYGYTF. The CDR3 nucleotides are TGCGCCAGCAGCCATGGCTCTGGAACAGGGGCGGATACCCAACCGGACTATGGCTACACCTTC.

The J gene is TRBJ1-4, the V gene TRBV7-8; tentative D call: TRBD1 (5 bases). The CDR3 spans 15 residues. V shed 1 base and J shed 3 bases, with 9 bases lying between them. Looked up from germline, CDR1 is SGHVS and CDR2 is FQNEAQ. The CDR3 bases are TGTGCCAGCAGCTTAGTTCAGGGCTCTAATGAAAAACTGTTTTTT. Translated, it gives CASSLVQGSNEKLFF. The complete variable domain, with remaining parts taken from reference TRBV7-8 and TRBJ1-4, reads GAGVSQSPRYKVAKRGQDVALRCDPISGHVSLFWYQQALGQGPEFLTYFQNEAQLDKSGLPSDRFFAERPEGSVSTLKIQRTQQEDSAVYLCASSLVQGSNEKLFFGSGTQLSVL.

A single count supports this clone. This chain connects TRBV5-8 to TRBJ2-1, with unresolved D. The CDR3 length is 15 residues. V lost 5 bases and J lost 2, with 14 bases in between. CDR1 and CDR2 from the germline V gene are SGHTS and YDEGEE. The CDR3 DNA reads TGTGCCAGCAGGCTAAAGGGTCGCCCCTACAATGAGCAGTTCTTC. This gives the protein CASRLKGRPYNEQFF.

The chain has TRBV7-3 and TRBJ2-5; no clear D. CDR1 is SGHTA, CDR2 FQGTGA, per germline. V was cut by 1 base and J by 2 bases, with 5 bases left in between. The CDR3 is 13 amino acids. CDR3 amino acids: CASSLNLQETQYF. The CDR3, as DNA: TGTGCCAGCAGCTTAAACCTTCAAGAGACCCAGTACTTC.

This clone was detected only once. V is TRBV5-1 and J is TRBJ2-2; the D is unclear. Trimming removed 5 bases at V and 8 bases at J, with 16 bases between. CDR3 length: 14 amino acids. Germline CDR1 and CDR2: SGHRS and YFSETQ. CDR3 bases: TGCGCCAGCAGTCCCGGACGTACCCTTGGGGAGCTGTTTTTT. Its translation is CASSPGRTLGELFF.